One and the same sample provided the 28 T cell receptor beta chains below, sequenced in a study of identical twins. TCRdb re-called the 5' RACE reads through MiXCR, storing one row per CDR3 protein. The table has more than 1.5 million distinct CDR3 sequences, around a third seen once. The specimen sequenced was cord blood. These receptors all stem from a newborn girl in good health.

A word on this clonotype: Sequence at one end of the junction differs from germline and may be a read error. This rearrangement joins TRBV27 to TRBJ2-3, with D hard to call. Germline CDR1 is MNHEY and CDR2 is SMNVEV (reference sequence). CDR3 length: 14 residues. The CDR3, as DNA: TGTGCCAGCGGTTTATCATCGTGGGCAGATACGCAGTATTTT. Amino acids: CASGLSSWADTQYF.

The chain combines TRBV7-9 with TRBJ1-4; D is ambiguous. The CDR3 is 16 residues long. The germline V and J ends were trimmed by 2 bases and 8 bases, with 18 bases remaining between them. CDR1 and CDR2 (germline): SEHNR, FQNEAQ (reference sequence). CDR3 sequence reads: CASSLLLGSGFEKLFF. In nucleotides, the CDR3 is TGTGCCAGCAGCTTACTCCTGGGGAGCGGTTTCGAAAAACTGTTTTTT.

This clonotype has just a few counts. The chain joins TRBV10-1 to TRBJ2-3; a weak D match, TRBD2 (5 bases). Germline values: CDR1 WNHNN, CDR2 SYGVQD (reference sequence). V was pared by 3 bases and J by 1 base, with 17 bases between. CDR3 length equals 17 residues. The CDR3, as DNA: TGCGCCAGCAGTGAAAAATTGTGGACTTCTGGCACAGATACGCAGTATTTT. As protein: CASSEKLWTSGTDTQYF.

In its sample, this clonotype was seen a few times. The genes are TRBV19 and TRBJ2-2, with D possibly matching TRBD1 (6 bases). The length of the CDR3 is 14 residues. Trimming pared 8 bases from V and 1 base from J, leaving 11 bases between. Germline V gene sequence: CDR1 LNHDA, CDR2 SQIVND (reference sequence). CDR3 region: CASQQTGNTGELFF. CDR3 DNA: TGTGCCAGTCAACAGACAGGGAACACCGGGGAGCTGTTTTTT.

This clonotype was counted a few times. V usage is TRBV10-3 and J usage is TRBJ2-1; D remains ambiguous. The germline CDR1 and CDR2 sequences are ENHRY and SYGVKD. Trimming stripped 4 bases from V and 0 bases from J, with 10 bases between. The CDR3 is made up of 15 amino acids. The CDR3 DNA is TGTGCCATCAGTGGCCAGGAGAGCTCCTACAATGAGCAGTTCTTC. Encoded protein: CAISGQESSYNEQFF.

This clonotype occurred once. This rearrangement joins TRBV5-1 to TRBJ2-7; 13 bases fit TRBD2. This CDR3 has 14 residues. Germline CDR1 SGHRS, CDR2 YFSETQ. J was trimmed by 7 bases and V by 4 bases; bases with no gene match: 5. CDR3 loop: CASSTSGRANEQYF. The DNA for the CDR3 is TGCGCCAGCAGCACTAGCGGGAGGGCCAATGAGCAGTACTTC.

This chain connects TRBV5-5 to TRBJ2-1; 9 nucleotides align to TRBD2. CDR3 length: 16 amino acids. Germline values: CDR1 SGHKS, CDR2 YYEKEE (reference sequence). V was clipped by 6 bases and J by 8 bases; unmatched bases: 15. The DNA of the CDR3 is TGTGCCAGCACAAGGAGGCGGGAGGGTCCTCAGGATGAGCAGTTCTTC. The encoded protein is CASTRRREGPQDEQFF. The variable domain in full, with the rest retrieved from reference TRBV5-5 and TRBJ2-1, is DAGVTQSPTHLIKTRGQQVTLRCSPISGHKSVSWYQQVLGQGPQFIFQYYEKEERGRGNFPDRFSARQFPNYSSELNVNALLLGDSALYLCASTRRREGPQDEQFFGPGTRLTVL.

As for this clonotype: At one boundary the junction diverges from the germline segment, which might be a read error. The chain has TRBV6-5 and TRBJ2-3; 9 bases line up with TRBD1. The CDR3 consists of 16 residues. Germline V gene sequence: CDR1 MNHEY, CDR2 SVGAGI. The CDR3 here is CASTYRLTGGADTQYF. CDR3 in DNA: TGTGCCAGCACTTACCGTCTTACAGGGGGCGCAGATACGCAGTATTTT.

The V gene is TRBV5-1, the J gene TRBJ1-4, with D possibly being TRBD1 (5 bases). CDR1 is SGHRS, CDR2 YFSETQ, per germline. With 4 bases removed from V and 7 bases from J, the gap between germline ends came to 17 bases. The length of the CDR3 is 15 residues. The CDR3 sequence: CASSVSGTGFEKLFF. The CDR3 nucleotides read TGCGCCAGCAGCGTCTCCGGGACCGGCTTTGAAAAACTGTTTTTT.

This clonotype was detected a few times. The genes are TRBV4-2 and TRBJ2-3; 11 bases map to TRBD2. The CDR3 is 14 residues long. Looked up from germline, CDR1 is LGHNA and CDR2 is YNFKEQ. After removal of 4 bases from V and 5 bases from J, the junction contained 2 bases not matched to a gene. The CDR3 DNA follows: TGTGCCAGCAGCCGACTAGCGGGAATAGATACGCAGTATTTT. It codes for CASSRLAGIDTQYF.

This chain joins TRBV20-1 and TRBJ2-1; D is perhaps TRBD2 (5 bases). Trimming took off 1 base at V and 4 bases at J, with 17 bases between the two ends. Looked up from germline, CDR1 is DFQATT and CDR2 is SNEGSKA (reference sequence). CDR3 length: 16 amino acids. CDR3 region: CSARARASVWYNEQFF. In DNA, the CDR3 is TGCAGTGCTAGAGCGCGGGCTAGTGTCTGGTACAATGAGCAGTTCTTC.

V gene TRBV20-1 combines with J gene TRBJ2-1; perhaps TRBD2 as D (5 bases). V gave up 2 bases and J gave up 6 bases, with 14 bases separating them. CDR1 and CDR2 from the germline V gene are DFQATT and SNEGSKA (reference sequence). This CDR3 contains 14 residues. This CDR3 reads CSARSGITFNEQFF. CDR3 nucleotides: TGCAGTGCTAGATCGGGGATCACCTTCAATGAGCAGTTCTTC.

This clonotype has only a few counts. V and J are TRBV29-1 and TRBJ2-2, with 13 nucleotides matching TRBD2. CDR3 length: 18 residues. V lost 4 bases to trimming and J lost 0 bases; unmatched junction nucleotides: 8. CDR1 and CDR2 (germline): SQVTM, ANQGSEA. CDR3: CSVAGTSGIRTNTGELFF. CDR3 nucleotide sequence: TGCAGCGTTGCCGGGACTAGCGGGATAAGGACGAACACCGGGGAGCTGTTTTTT.

CDR3: CARFRGRTDTQYF. In nucleotides, the CDR3 is TGTGCCAGATTCAGGGGGCGCACAGATACGCAGTATTTT. The chain joins TRBV6-4 to TRBJ2-3; TRBD1 agrees at 8 bases. From germline, CDR1 is MRHNA and CDR2 SNTAGT. The CDR3 contains 13 residues. J gave up 1 base and V 9 bases, and 3 bases lay outside the gene matches.

DNA for the CDR3: TGTGCCATCGGAGGGGGGTACACCGGGGAGCTGTTTTTT. It translates to CAIGGGYTGELFF. This rearrangement joins TRBV10-3 to TRBJ2-2, with D perhaps TRBD1 or TRBD2 (6 bases each). Trimming took off 8 bases at V and 3 bases at J, with 10 bases between the two ends. Germline V lookup: CDR1 ENHRY, CDR2 SYGVKD. There are 13 residues in the CDR3.

This clonotype was observed a handful of times. V and J are TRBV4-2 and TRBJ2-7, with TRBD2 matching over 7 bases. J gave up 0 bases and V 1 base, and 3 bases lay outside the gene matches. The CDR3 runs 15 residues. Germline V lookup: CDR1 LGHNA, CDR2 YNFKEQ. The CDR3 coding sequence is TGTGCCAGCAGCCAAGGCCGGGACTACTCCTACGAGCAGTACTTC. Its protein product is CASSQGRDYSYEQYF.

This clonotype was seen a few times. The chain couples TRBV6-5 to TRBJ2-5; 9 bases align to TRBD1. V was clipped by 2 bases and J by 4 bases; unmatched bases: 5. This CDR3 comprises 15 residues. In germline, CDR1 is MNHEY, CDR2 SVGAGI. The chain's CDR3 is CASSYVGTGRETQYF. The CDR3 coding sequence is TGTGCCAGCAGTTACGTGGGGACAGGGAGAGAGACCCAGTACTTC.

This clonotype was recorded many times. V gene TRBV7-2 combines with J gene TRBJ1-2; a weak D match, TRBD1 (6 bases). This CDR3 is built from 16 residues. Germline V lookup: CDR1 SGHTA, CDR2 FQGNSA. Trimming removed 1 base at V and 2 bases at J, with 14 bases between. CDR3 residues: CASSLVSGGKNYGYTF. CDR3 DNA: TGTGCCAGCAGCTTAGTGTCCGGGGGCAAGAACTATGGCTACACCTTC.

In this sample, this clonotype turned up a few times. The chain employs TRBV14 and TRBJ1-1, with D perhaps matching TRBD1 (5 bases). Germline loops: CDR1 SGHDN, CDR2 FVKESK. V dropped 0 bases and J dropped 0 bases, with 8 bases sitting between them. The CDR3 totals 15 residues. In DNA, the CDR3 is TGTGCCAGCAGCCAAGACAGGGAGGTGAACACTGAAGCTTTCTTT. Its protein is CASSQDREVNTEAFF.

This clonotype appeared a few times. The DNA of the CDR3 is TGTGCCAGCGGAGCGGAGGGCACAGATACGCAGTATTTT. As protein: CASGAEGTDTQYF. The V and J genes are TRBV2 and TRBJ2-3; perhaps TRBD2 as D (5 bases). The ends were cut back, 8 bases at V and 1 base at J, with 10 bases in the middle. Germline CDR1 SNHLY, CDR2 FYNNEI. This CDR3 spans 13 amino acids.

The chain combines TRBV14 with TRBJ2-7; TRBD2 matches at 9 bases. With V trimmed by 2 bases and J by 4 bases, 9 bases remained unmatched. This CDR3 comprises 16 residues. Per the germline V gene, CDR1 is SGHDN and CDR2 is FVKESK. The CDR3 nucleotides are TGTGCCAGCAGCCAACCCCTCGGTAGCGGGAGTTACGAGCAGTACTTC. As protein: CASSQPLGSGSYEQYF.

Only one count was recorded for this clonotype. The rearrangement joins TRBV12-3 or TRBV12-4 to TRBJ2-1, with D unresolved. The J call may be incorrect, as the DNA end agrees better with TRBJ2-7. The CDR3 runs to 16 residues. CDR3 protein: CASSLVALPSYNEQYF. In nucleotides, the CDR3 is TGTGCCAGCAGTTTAGTTGCCCTGCCTTCCTACAATGAGCAGTACTTC.

The chain combines TRBV6-1 with TRBJ1-1; 8 bases map to TRBD1. Germline V gene data show CDR1 as MNHNS and CDR2 as SASEGT. The ends lost 4 bases at V and 4 bases at J; junction bases unmatched: 8. The CDR3 covers 15 residues. The CDR3 sequence is CASSAPGGQITEAFF. CDR3 bases: TGTGCCAGCAGTGCCCCAGGGGGCCAGATCACTGAAGCTTTCTTT.

The table lists this clonotype with a few counts. V gene TRBV20-1 combines with J gene TRBJ2-4; the D is unclear. The CDR3 length is 14 residues. The V end lost 3 bases, the J end lost 0 bases, and 9 bases lay between the germline ends. In germline, CDR1 is DFQATT, CDR2 SNEGSKA (reference sequence). The CDR3 loop reads CSASRTVAKNIQYF. Here the CDR3 DNA reads TGCAGTGCTAGCCGGACGGTAGCCAAAAACATTCAGTACTTC.

This clonotype was seen more than once but under ten times. The rearrangement uses TRBV6-2 or TRBV6-3 and TRBJ2-6; TRBD2 matches 7 bases. The CDR3 extends over 15 amino acids. V trimming: 6 bases; J trimming: 2 bases; junction bases outside the gene matches: 4. Germline CDR1 MNHEY, CDR2 SVGEGT. The CDR3 here is CASRIGGAGANVLTF. The DNA of the CDR3 is TGTGCCAGCAGGATTGGGGGGGCTGGGGCCAACGTCCTGACTTTC.

The chain combines TRBV4-2 with TRBJ1-5, with 8 bases that match TRBD1. Germline lookup yields CDR1 LGHNA and CDR2 YNFKEQ. Germline trimming cut 4 bases from V and 2 bases from J; bases unmatched to any gene: 4. The length of the CDR3 is 15 residues. DNA for the CDR3: TGTGCCAGCAGCCCCACGACAGGGGGCAATCAGCCCCAGCATTTT. This codes for CASSPTTGGNQPQHF.

Details on this clonotype: An end of the junction differs from the germline gene, which may be a read error. The chain is built from TRBV19 and TRBJ2-2; the D gene is possibly TRBD2 (7 bases). The CDR3 sequence is 14 residues long. The germline CDR1 and CDR2 sequences are LNHDA and SQIVND (reference sequence). The CDR3 protein is CAGSLGGGTGELFF. The CDR3 DNA reads as TGTGCCGGTAGCCTGGGAGGGGGCACCGGGGAGCTGTTTTTT.

This clonotype was recorded once. V gene TRBV27 combines with J gene TRBJ1-3; possibly TRBD1 for D (5 bases). The germline gives CDR1 MNHEY, CDR2 SMNVEV (reference sequence). The V end was cut by 5 bases, the J end by 1 base, with 12 bases between. The CDR3 is 15 amino acids. CDR3 residues: CASSPGGGSGNTIYF. The CDR3 bases are TGTGCCAGCAGTCCGGGGGGAGGTTCTGGAAACACCATATATTTT.